These 13 T cell receptor beta chains were sequenced from one sample in a study of T cell responses to AZD1222 COVID-19 vaccine. Repertoires were generated with immunoSEQ multiplex PCR, while TCRdb's copy carries only in-frame clones and drops some. The table lists over 55,000 clones, about three quarters of them singletons, with roughly 4% in the top ten. This specimen was peripheral blood, taken 28 days after the second AZD1222 dose. Every receptor here comes from an adult who received the AZD1222 COVID-19 vaccine.

V is TRBV28 and J is TRBJ2-5, with TRBD1 as a possible D gene (6 bases). CDR3 length equals 16 residues. The germline CDR1 and CDR2 sequences are MDHEN and SYDVKM. Between the trimmed V and J ends, which lost 0 bases and 2 bases, there was a span of 13 bases. CDR3 nucleotides: TGTGCCAGCAGTTTATGGTGGGGGCAAAATCAAGAGACCCAGTACTTC. Translation: CASSLWWGQNQETQYF.

The V gene is TRBV28, the J gene TRBJ2-1, with 7 bases that match TRBD2. V trimming: 6 bases; J trimming: 3 bases; junction bases outside the gene matches: 8. Looked up from germline, CDR1 is MDHEN and CDR2 is SYDVKM. The CDR3 covers 15 residues. CDR3 DNA: TGTGCCAGCAGCTCGGGGGAGGGGCGCTACAATGAGCAGTTCTTC. Its translation: CASSSGEGRYNEQFF.

The chain links TRBV6-5 to TRBJ1-6; no firm D call. Trimming stripped 7 bases from V and 6 bases from J, with 16 bases between. There are 15 residues in the CDR3. Germline-derived CDR1 and CDR2 are MNHEY and SVGAGI. DNA for the CDR3: TGTGCCAGCACGAAGTTAGAAGGGATTAATTCACCCCTCCACTTT. Protein product: CASTKLEGINSPLHF.

This rearrangement joins TRBV4-1 to TRBJ1-3; D unclear. Trimming took off 3 bases at V and 4 bases at J, with 13 bases between the two ends. CDR3 length equals 15 residues. Germline-derived CDR1 and CDR2 are MGHRA and YSYEKL. CDR3 in amino acids: CASSQWESGGNTIYF. The CDR3, as DNA: TGCGCCAGCAGCCAGTGGGAATCGGGAGGAAACACCATATATTTT.

This clone appeared a few times. V and J are TRBV15 and TRBJ1-1, with D hard to call. V lost 0 bases, J lost 4 bases, and 15 bases lay in between. The CDR3 has 16 amino acids. CDR1 is LNHNV and CDR2 is YYDKDF in the germline V gene (reference sequence). The chain's CDR3 is CATSRDFTSVGTEAFF. The CDR3, as DNA: TGTGCCACCAGCAGAGATTTTACGTCAGTGGGCACTGAAGCTTTCTTT.

A few counts support this clone. V and J are TRBV7-6 and TRBJ2-5; D gene unclear. Germline V gene lookup returns CDR1 SGHVS and CDR2 FNYEAQ. The CDR3 covers 15 residues. Trimming cost V 1 base and J 0 bases, with 9 bases left between them. The CDR3 nucleotides read TGTGCCAGCAGCTTAGAGGCCGGCCACCAAGAGACCCAGTACTTC. It codes for CASSLEAGHQETQYF.

This chain connects TRBV6-2 or TRBV6-3 to TRBJ2-3, with 8 bases lining up with TRBD1. Germline CDR1 MNHEY, CDR2 SVGEGT. V lost 6 bases, J lost 1 base, and 24 bases stayed unmatched. The CDR3 contains 21 residues. This CDR3 is CASSPSPSRTGPPSRTDTQYF. CDR3 bases: TGTGCCAGCAGCCCATCACCTTCTAGGACAGGGCCCCCTTCGCGCACAGATACGCAGTATTTT.

The V and J genes are TRBV11-2 and TRBJ1-1; possibly TRBD1 for D (5 bases). This CDR3 spans 13 amino acids. Germline V gene sequence: CDR1 SGHAT, CDR2 FQNNGV. Between the trimmed V and J ends, which lost 3 bases and 4 bases, there was a span of 9 bases. The CDR3 spells CASSFQGPTEAFF. The CDR3 coding sequence is TGTGCCAGCAGCTTCCAGGGCCCCACTGAAGCTTTCTTT.

V gene TRBV7-6 combines with J gene TRBJ2-5; D unresolved. The CDR3 runs 13 residues. V shed 5 bases and J shed 5 bases, with 12 bases lying between them. Germline CDR1 is SGHVS and CDR2 is FNYEAQ. CDR3 in amino acids: CASSDGLGETQYF. DNA for the CDR3: TGTGCCAGCAGCGACGGGCTGGGGGAGACCCAGTACTTC.

This clone was recorded once. The chain links TRBV5-8 to TRBJ2-2; 11 bases match TRBD2. There are 19 residues in the CDR3. With V trimmed by 0 bases and J by 4 bases, 11 bases remained unmatched. Germline CDR1 SGHTS, CDR2 YDEGEE. The CDR3 spells CASSLAEASGGLGTGELFF. The CDR3 DNA reads TGTGCCAGCAGCTTGGCCGAGGCTAGCGGGGGGCTTGGCACCGGGGAGCTGTTTTTT.

The chain links TRBV5-8 to TRBJ2-1, with 13 bases lining up with TRBD2. Per germline, CDR1 SGHTS and CDR2 YDEGEE. V gave up 4 bases and J gave up 7 bases; unmatched junction bases: 5. CDR3 length: 15 residues. Here the CDR3 reads CASSVRLAGGNEQFF. The CDR3 bases are TGTGCCAGCAGCGTGCGACTAGCGGGGGGAAATGAGCAGTTCTTC.

This clone appeared a few times. The chain recombines TRBV5-8 with TRBJ2-6, with D perhaps being TRBD1 or TRBD2 (5 bases each). The germline V and J ends were trimmed by 0 bases and 1 base, with 5 bases remaining between them. In germline, CDR1 is SGHTS, CDR2 YDEGEE. CDR3 length: 15 amino acids. The CDR3, as DNA: TGTGCCAGCAGCTTGGGGGGGTCTGGGGCCAACGTCCTGACTTTC. The encoded protein is CASSLGGSGANVLTF.

This chain links TRBV27 with TRBJ1-2; possibly TRBD1 for D (5 bases). Germline CDR1 MNHEY, CDR2 SMNVEV (reference sequence). The CDR3 has 15 amino acids. V was shortened by 3 bases and J by 7 bases, with 18 bases between the two germline ends. The CDR3 sequence: CASSFIPTGEVGYTF. CDR3 DNA sequence: TGTGCCAGCAGTTTTATCCCGACGGGGGAGGTTGGCTACACCTTC.